These 13 T cell receptor beta chains came from one sample sequenced in a study of blood T cells in healthy people across ages (dated by TCRdb to 2015 to 2017). The library was produced with 5' RACE. The sequencer was an Illumina HiSeq 2500. A second PCR of roughly 6 to 11 cycles was performed with a sample-barcoded 5' primer and a J-beta primer mix. Starting from the raw public reads, TCRdb applied fastp trimming at Q25, assembled clones with MiXCR and retained in-frame beta chains. Each entry merges the rows of one CDR3 protein and shows their most common DNA and genes. This sample is represented by around 1,000,000 distinct CDR3 sequences; roughly two fifths of them were singletons. The ten largest clones take up around 14% of the sample. Input material: blood. The source of these receptors is a man younger than 35 in good health.

The J gene is TRBJ1-1, the V gene TRBV27; no clear D gene. This CDR3 spans 13 amino acids. Germline loops: CDR1 MNHEY, CDR2 SMNVEV (reference sequence). Trimming took off 3 bases at V and 1 base at J, with 6 bases between the two ends. CDR3 nucleotide sequence: TGTGCCAGCAGTTTTCTCTCGAACACTGAAGCTTTCTTT. It translates to CASSFLSNTEAFF.

This clonotype was observed a few times. The chain combines TRBV10-3 with TRBJ2-2; D gene uncertain. CDR1 and CDR2 from the germline V gene are ENHRY and SYGVKD. This CDR3 comprises 15 residues. Trimming took 6 bases from V and 0 from J, leaving 11 bases between them. CDR3 region: CAISPGPTNTGELFF. Here the CDR3 DNA reads TGTGCCATCAGCCCCGGACCCACGAACACCGGGGAGCTGTTTTTT.

The rearrangement joins TRBV2 to TRBJ2-2; maybe TRBD1 (6 bases). Germline CDR1 and CDR2: SNHLY and FYNNEI. The V end was cut by 7 bases, the J end by 6 bases, with 12 bases between. The length of the CDR3 is 13 residues. Here the CDR3 DNA reads TGTGCCAGCAAACCCGAGGGGGCCGGGGAGCTGTTTTTT. It encodes CASKPEGAGELFF.

Note on this clonotype: At one end the junction does not follow the germline gene, possibly because of a read error. The chain recombines TRBV7-2 with TRBJ2-3; D tentatively reads TRBD1 or TRBD2 (6 bases each). The germline CDR1 and CDR2 sequences are SGHTA and FQGNSA. The CDR3 has 16 residues. This CDR3 is CASGLGRAGHTDTQYF. The DNA of the CDR3 is TGTGCCAGCGGCTTAGGCAGGGCGGGACACACAGATACGCAGTATTTT.

The V call is TRBV10-3, the J call TRBJ2-3; 8 nucleotides line up with TRBD2. With V trimmed by 10 bases and J by 4 bases, 7 bases remained unmatched. From germline, CDR1 is ENHRY and CDR2 SYGVKD. The length of the CDR3 is 13 residues. This CDR3 is CATGGGIADTQYF. The CDR3 region has the DNA TGTGCCACCGGGGGGGGCATCGCAGATACGCAGTATTTT.

This clonotype was picked up a small number of times. The chain is built from TRBV9 and TRBJ1-2; D gene uncertain. The CDR3 consists of 12 residues. From germline, CDR1 is SGDLS and CDR2 YYNGEE. V was cut by 3 bases and J by 2 bases, with 5 bases left in between. The CDR3 nucleotides read TGTGCCAGCAGCGCACGGAACTATGGCTACACCTTC. It yields the protein CASSARNYGYTF.

V and J are TRBV4-2 and TRBJ1-2, with 9 bases that match TRBD1. Germline CDR1 and CDR2: LGHNA and YNFKEQ. The CDR3 contains 13 residues. V was pared by 1 base and J by 7 bases, with 1 base of the junction left unmatched. CDR3 loop: CASSQGTGVGYTF. The CDR3 DNA reads as TGTGCCAGCAGCCAAGGGACAGGGGTTGGCTACACCTTC.

The rearrangement uses TRBV5-5 and TRBJ1-6; maybe TRBD1 (5 bases). The CDR3 runs 15 residues. The germline V and J ends were trimmed by 4 bases and 5 bases, with 13 bases remaining between them. Germline CDR1 reads SGHKS; CDR2 reads YYEKEE (reference sequence). The DNA for the CDR3 is TGTGCCAGCAGCCCTGGGGGGGTTGATAATTCACCCCTCCACTTT. Translation gives CASSPGGVDNSPLHF.

J is TRBJ2-1 and V is TRBV20-1; 8 bases are shared with TRBD2. In germline, CDR1 is DFQATT, CDR2 SNEGSKA (reference sequence). This CDR3 is built from 14 residues. After removal of 2 bases from V and 10 bases from J, the junction contained 10 bases not matched to a gene. In nucleotides, the CDR3 is TGCAGTGCTAGACGTGGACTAGCCTATGGGGAGCAGTTCTTC. The encoded protein is CSARRGLAYGEQFF.

This clonotype was seen at least ten times. The gene calls are TRBV6-2 or TRBV6-3 and TRBJ1-1, with TRBD1 matching over 7 bases. The V gene's germline CDR1 is MNHEY and CDR2 SVGEGT. Trimming removed 0 bases from V and 4 bases from J; junction bases left unmatched: 5. This CDR3 region has 15 residues. The DNA for the CDR3 is TGTGCCAGCAGTTACTCGATCTCAGGGGGCACTGAAGCTTTCTTT. The encoded protein is CASSYSISGGTEAFF.

The V call is TRBV5-1, the J call TRBJ2-4; D is possibly TRBD1 (5 bases). The J call is doubtful: the DNA matches TRBJ2-5 better. Germline CDR1 reads SGHRS; CDR2 reads YFSETQ. The CDR3 has 15 amino acids. The CDR3 here is CASSLEGHTQETQYF. CDR3 DNA: TGCGCCAGCAGCTTGGAAGGACACACACAAGAGACCCAGTACTTC.

This clonotype was counted between two and nine times. The rearrangement uses TRBV7-2 and TRBJ1-1; 9 nucleotides match TRBD1. The CDR3 extends over 15 amino acids. The ends lost 6 bases at V and 1 base at J; junction bases unmatched: 6. Per the germline V gene, CDR1 is SGHTA and CDR2 is FQGNSA. CDR3 bases: TGTGCCAGCAGAAGGGACAGGGTGGCGAACACTGAAGCTTTCTTT. Translating gives CASRRDRVANTEAFF.

The J gene is TRBJ1-1, the V gene TRBV3-1; perhaps TRBD1 as D (5 bases). Deletions cut 2 bases from V and 1 base from J, with 8 bases between. Germline values: CDR1 LGHDT, CDR2 YNNKEL (reference sequence). The CDR3 runs 14 residues. The CDR3 spells CASSQPTGNTEAFF. The CDR3, as DNA: TGTGCCAGCAGCCAACCTACAGGGAACACTGAAGCTTTCTTT. The full variable domain, in which reference TRBV3-1 and TRBJ1-1 provide the parts outside the CDR3, is DTAVSQTPKYLVTQMGNDKSIKCEQNLGHDTMYWYKQDSKKFLKIMFSYNNKELIINETVPNRFSPKSPDKAHLNLHINSLELGDSAVYFCASSQPTGNTEAFFGQGTRLTVV.